This entry describes one T cell receptor (beta chain). Its matching antigen is unknown. The data belong to a study of T cell repertoires in cytomegalovirus infection. Overall study: As its CMV epitopes, the study selected recently identified HLA-C-restricted and well-studied HLA-B-restricted targets. TCR beta signatures that were public indicated CMV infection and matching HLA type.

TCRdb re-analysed the reads in MiXCR, keeping a single row per CDR3 protein. Of around 71,000 distinct CDR3 sequences in the sample, around 42% were seen once. Regarding the study as a whole: The cumulative frequency of public TCR beta families distinguished individuals who carried CMV together with the relevant HLA.

V lost 6 bases and J lost 4; bases outside the gene matches: 10. The CDR3 length is 16 residues. The germline gives CDR1 DFQATT, CDR2 SNEGSKA (reference sequence). The material sequenced was CD8+ T cells from cultured PBMCs, taken from culture after CMV antigen stimulation. The TCR comes from a human donor in good health (CMV status not recorded). Some clones in this sample may be carry-over from other donors' samples. The J gene is TRBJ2-7, the V gene TRBV20-1, with 15 positions matching TRBD2. CDR3 bases: TGCAGTGCAATTGCCGGGACTAGCGGGGGGCCTTACGAGCAGTACTTC. Translated: CSAIAGTSGGPYEQYF.